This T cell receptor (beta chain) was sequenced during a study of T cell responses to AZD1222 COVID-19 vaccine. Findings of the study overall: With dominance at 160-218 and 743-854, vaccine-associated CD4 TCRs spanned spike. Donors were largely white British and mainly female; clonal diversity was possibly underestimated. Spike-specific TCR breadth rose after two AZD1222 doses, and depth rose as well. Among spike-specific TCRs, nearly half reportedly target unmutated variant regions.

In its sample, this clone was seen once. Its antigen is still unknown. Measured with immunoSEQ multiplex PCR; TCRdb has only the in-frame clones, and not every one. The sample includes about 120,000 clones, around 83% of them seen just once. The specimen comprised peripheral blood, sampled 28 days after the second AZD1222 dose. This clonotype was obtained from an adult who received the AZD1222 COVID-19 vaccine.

The CDR3 loop is CASSIADYSNQPQHF. In DNA, the CDR3 is TGTGCCAGTAGTATAGCAGATTATAGCAATCAGCCCCAGCATTTT. V usage is TRBV19 and J usage is TRBJ1-5; the D is unclear. Trimming pared 1 base from V and 0 bases from J, leaving 7 bases between. The CDR3 runs to 15 residues. The germline gives CDR1 LNHDA, CDR2 SQIVND (reference sequence).